This paragraph reports one T cell receptor (beta chain). This record belongs to a study of blood T cell repertoires in COVID-19. Across the study: The United States, Italy and Spain provided the acute and convalescent COVID-19 samples. Sample material is recorded as cDNA or gDNA derived from T cells, B-cell-depleted T cells, or PBMCs.

Study processing details: Quantification of nucleated cells was approximated via reference gene primer amplification. The table came from immunoSEQ multiplex PCR; TCRdb's copy has only in-frame clones and leaves some out. The DNA was the basis for D and trimming; V, J and clone size are from that table. The table records about 100,000 clones, about 82% of them present only once. Germline loops: CDR1 ENHRY, CDR2 SYGVKD. The CDR3 consists of 15 residues. The V gene lost 6 bases and the J gene lost 5 bases, with 17 bases spanning the gap. The TCR originated in a man between 50 and 59 years old with active or convalescent COVID-19. J is TRBJ2-1 and V is TRBV10-3; TRBD2 might be the D (6 bases). The source material was peripheral blood. In DNA form, the CDR3 reads TGTGCCATCAGATCGGACTACCAAAGGAACAATGAGCAGTTCTTC. Its protein product is CAIRSDYQRNNEQFF.